The 16 T cell receptor beta chains given below trace back to one sample, sequenced in a study of vaccination effects on CD4 cells after COVID-19. Profiling relied on immunoSEQ multiplex PCR, and the TCRdb table lists in-frame clones only, not all of them. The table records over 45,000 clones, more than 65% of them present only once. Upon completion of roughly ten days in culture, CD4+ T cells were isolated. Their recognized antigens are unknown. The sequencing used CD4+ T cells from PBMCs cultured without peptide, collected before COVID-19 vaccination. Receptor source: a human donor who received a COVID-19 vaccine.

This clone was seen a handful of times. The gene calls are TRBV9 and TRBJ2-2; 7 nucleotides agree with TRBD1. Losses at the gene ends were 0 bases for V and 4 bases for J; bases not matched to a gene: 15. Germline V gene data show CDR1 as SGDLS and CDR2 as YYNGEE. CDR3 length equals 19 residues. The CDR3 here is CASSVDDRARFSPTGELFF. The DNA of the CDR3 is TGTGCCAGCAGCGTAGACGACAGGGCAAGGTTCAGCCCCACCGGGGAGCTGTTTTTT.

This clone was seen more than once but under ten times. This rearrangement joins TRBV7-9 to TRBJ1-2; 11 bases are shared with TRBD1. This CDR3 comprises 17 residues. J was trimmed by 8 bases and V by 5 bases; bases with no gene match: 16. CDR1 is SEHNR, CDR2 FQNEAQ, per germline (reference sequence). The CDR3, as DNA: TGTGCCAGCAGCCACGGGACAGGGGGTGAGGATTATAAGGGCTACACCTTC. It yields the protein CASSHGTGGEDYKGYTF. Full variable domain (missing parts from reference TRBV7-9 and TRBJ1-2): DTGVSQNPRHKITKRGQNVTFRCDPISEHNRLYWYRQTLGQGPEFLTYFQNEAQLEKSRLLSDRFSAERPKGSFSTLEIQRTEQGDSAMYLCASSHGTGGEDYKGYTFGSGTRLTVV.

CDR3 DNA: TGTGCCACCAGCAGAGAACTAGCGGGGGGGGAGACCCAGTACTTC. It codes for CATSRELAGGETQYF. V and J are TRBV15 and TRBJ2-5, with TRBD2 identical over 13 bases. V was clipped by 0 bases and J by 5 bases; unmatched bases: 0. The CDR3 spans 15 residues. CDR1 LNHNV and CDR2 YYDKDF come from the germline V gene (reference sequence).

The chain uses TRBV14 and TRBJ1-6; perhaps TRBD1 as D (5 bases). CDR1 is SGHDN, CDR2 FVKESK, per germline. The CDR3 extends over 17 amino acids. V was pared by 0 bases and J by 7 bases, with 16 bases between. The CDR3 bases are TGTGCCAGCAGCCAAGATTATTATCAGGGATTCAATTCACCCCTCCACTTT. Protein sequence: CASSQDYYQGFNSPLHF.

V usage is TRBV28 and J usage is TRBJ2-2, with TRBD2 identical over 10 bases. Germline CDR1 MDHEN, CDR2 SYDVKM. Trimming removed 1 base from V and 7 bases from J; junction bases left unmatched: 9. The CDR3 length is 17 residues. The CDR3 spells CASSLYGGLARHGELFF. CDR3 nucleotides: TGTGCCAGCAGTTTATACGGGGGACTAGCGAGGCACGGGGAGCTGTTTTTT.

The chain combines TRBV6-6 with TRBJ2-5; D is possibly TRBD1 (6 bases). With 3 bases removed from V and 3 bases from J, the gap between germline ends came to 11 bases. Germline CDR1 and CDR2: MNHNY and SVGAGI (reference sequence). The CDR3 has 14 residues. The chain's CDR3 is CASSYFAGEETQYF. Written as DNA, the CDR3 is TGTGCCAGCAGTTATTTTGCAGGGGAAGAGACCCAGTACTTC.

In this sample, this clone turned up once. The rearrangement links TRBV7-9 to TRBJ2-2; a possible D gene is TRBD1 (5 bases). CDR1 and CDR2 (germline): SEHNR, FQNEAQ (reference sequence). The CDR3 is 13 residues long. Trimming took off 5 bases at V and 6 bases at J, with 10 bases between the two ends. The CDR3 DNA reads as TGTGCCAGCAGCGTCAGGGATCCCGGGGAGCTGTTTTTT. It specifies CASSVRDPGELFF.

This sequence joins TRBV7-3 and TRBJ2-5, with 11 bases matching TRBD2. V shed 5 bases, J shed 1 base, and the junction held 9 bases outside the gene matches. CDR3 length: 17 amino acids. Germline V lookup: CDR1 SGHTA, CDR2 FQGTGA. CDR3 in DNA: TGTGCCAGCAGCCCCAGTGGTAGCGGGGGGGCCCAAGAGACCCAGTACTTC. Translation gives CASSPSGSGGAQETQYF.

This rearrangement joins TRBV2 to TRBJ2-7; TRBD2 matches 11 bases. Germline V lookup: CDR1 SNHLY, CDR2 FYNNEI. The CDR3 is 15 amino acids. The ends lost 7 bases at V and 3 bases at J; junction bases unmatched: 8. The CDR3 region is CASTQLAGAHYEQYF. The CDR3, as DNA: TGTGCCAGCACCCAACTAGCGGGAGCCCACTACGAGCAGTACTTC.

This clone was detected once. The rearrangement links TRBV20-1 to TRBJ1-5; D is undetermined. Germline V gene sequence: CDR1 DFQATT, CDR2 SNEGSKA (reference sequence). The ends were cut back, 4 bases at V and 11 bases at J, with 12 bases in the middle. The length of the CDR3 is 11 residues. DNA for the CDR3: TGCAGTGCTATGATCGGGAGGTCCCAGCATTTT. Translated, it gives CSAMIGRSQHF.

The genes are TRBV3-1 (or the pseudogene TRBV3-2) and TRBJ2-1; possible D gene TRBD2, 6 bases. V was cut by 1 base and J by 9 bases, with 13 bases left in between. The germline gives CDR1 LGHDT, CDR2 YNNKEL (reference sequence). There are 14 residues in the CDR3. CDR3 coding DNA: TGTGCCAGCAGCCAAGTTTGGTCCGGGAGTGAGCAGTTCTTC. This encodes CASSQVWSGSEQFF.

The J gene is TRBJ2-3, the V gene TRBV19; TRBD2 matches at 9 bases. Germline trimming cut 3 bases from V and 3 bases from J; bases unmatched to any gene: 7. This CDR3 is built from 16 residues. CDR1 is LNHDA and CDR2 is SQIVND in the germline V gene (reference sequence). DNA for the CDR3: TGTGCCAGTAGTATTGGGATAGCGGGAGTTACAGATACGCAGTATTTT. Its translation is CASSIGIAGVTDTQYF.

This clone has only a few counts. The V call is TRBV5-1, the J call TRBJ1-1; D is undetermined. Trimming pared 4 bases from V and 3 bases from J, leaving 10 bases between. The CDR3 has 13 amino acids. Looked up from germline, CDR1 is SGHRS and CDR2 is YFSETQ. CDR3 nucleotides: TGCGCCAGCAGCGCCCGGAGGGACACTGAAGCTTTCTTT. As protein: CASSARRDTEAFF.

The table lists this clone with a few counts. The chain has TRBV6-2 or TRBV6-3 and TRBJ1-5; D is unclear. The germline CDR1 and CDR2 sequences are MNHEY and SVGEGT. This CDR3 is 12 amino acids long. Trimming cost V 2 bases and J 6 bases, with 5 bases left between them. CDR3 DNA sequence: TGTGCCAGCAGTTACAGGCTTCAGCCCCAGCATTTT. It encodes CASSYRLQPQHF.

This chain links TRBV30 with TRBJ1-5, with D possibly matching TRBD1 (6 bases). CDR1 GTSNPN and CDR2 SVGIG come from the germline V gene (reference sequence). The CDR3 spans 13 residues. Trimming took 3 bases from V and 3 from J, leaving 9 bases between them. The CDR3 protein is CAWRAGANQPQHF. The CDR3 nucleotides read TGTGCCTGGAGAGCAGGGGCCAATCAGCCCCAGCATTTT.

This rearrangement joins TRBV7-2 to TRBJ1-3, with unresolved D. Between the trimmed V and J ends, which lost 1 base and 4 bases, there was a span of 11 bases. Germline values: CDR1 SGHTA, CDR2 FQGNSA. The CDR3 is 15 amino acids. This CDR3 is CASSLVSGSGNTIYF. DNA for the CDR3: TGTGCCAGCAGCTTAGTTTCCGGGTCGGGAAACACCATATATTTT. The complete variable domain, with remaining parts taken from reference TRBV7-2 and TRBJ1-3, reads GAGVSQSPSNKVTEKGKDVELRCDPISGHTALYWYRQSLGQGLEFLIYFQGNSAPDKSGLPSDRFSAERTGGSVSTLTIQRTQQEDSAVYLCASSLVSGSGNTIYFGEGSWLTVV.